Listed below are T cell receptor beta chains from one sample, sequenced in a study of blood T cell repertoires in COVID-19. The data were produced by immunoSEQ multiplex PCR, yet TCRdb's version contains in-frame clones alone and is incomplete. The table lists almost 30,000 clones, more than 75% of them singletons. The sequencing input was peripheral blood. The source of these receptors is a woman aged 65 to 85 with acute or convalescent COVID-19. Each CDR3 is given with its conserved first and last residue. A D gene is named only where the DNA matches it firmly. Not every row has a clone size; where given, it reads once, few, many or a size class.

J,V,D,size,DNA,CDR3
TRBJ2-1,TRBV28,NA,NA,TGTGCCAGCAGTTCCCCTGGTAGCGGCTACAATGAGCAGTTCTTC,CASSSPGSGYNEQFF
TRBJ1-3,TRBV10-3,NA,NA,TGTGCCATCAGTGAAAGGAGGTCCCTCTCTGGAAACACCATATATTTT,CAISERRSLSGNTIYF
TRBJ1-2,TRBV18,TRBD1,NA,TGTGCCAGCTCACCACAACAGGGGACCTATGGCTACACCTTC,CASSPQQGTYGYTF
TRBJ2-3,TRBV6-2/TRBV6-3,TRBD2,large,TGTGCCAGCAGTCCCGGGACTAAAGATACGCAGTATTTT,CASSPGTKDTQYF
TRBJ1-5,TRBV18,NA,NA,TGTGCCAGCTCACCGAAAGGGTTAGGGGGCAATCAGCCCCAGCATTTT,CASSPKGLGGNQPQHF
TRBJ2-3,TRBV2,TRBD2,NA,TGTGCCAGCAGTGACAATACGGGAGGCTTCACAGATACGCAGTATTTT,CASSDNTGGFTDTQYF
TRBJ1-2,TRBV12-3/TRBV12-4,NA,NA,TGTGCCAGCAGTTTAGGGGGCAACTATGGCTACACCTTC,CASSLGGNYGYTF
TRBJ2-5,TRBV27,TRBD2,NA,TGTGCCTCCTCGCCGGGGGGACCGGGGAGAGAGACCCAGTACTTC,CASSPGGPGRETQYF
TRBJ1-2,TRBV13,TRBD1,few,TGTGCCAGCAGCTTAGGGACAGGGGACTATGGCTACACCTTC,CASSLGTGDYGYTF
TRBJ1-5,TRBV6-1,NA,NA,TGTGCCAGCAGTGAAGACCCGGACAGCGAGTATAGCAATCAGCCCCAGCATTTT,CASSEDPDSEYSNQPQHF
TRBJ2-1,TRBV2,NA,NA,TGTGCCAGTTCTCCTATGGGGAGCTCCTACAATGAGCAGTTCTTC,CASSPMGSSYNEQFF
TRBJ1-2,TRBV9,NA,NA,TGTGCCAGCAGTGACGACAGTAACTATGGCTACACCTTC,CASSDDSNYGYTF
TRBJ1-5,TRBV7-9,NA,few,TGTGCCAGCGGGCGACCTGGCAATCAGCCCCAGCATTTT,CASGRPGNQPQHF
TRBJ2-7,TRBV2,TRBD2,once,TGTGCCAGCAGTGAGGTACTAGCGGGAGCTAGGGAGCAGTACTTC,CASSEVLAGAREQYF
TRBJ1-1,TRBV4-2,NA,NA,TGTGCCAGCAGCCAAGATACTGGGCAAGTTCCCTACTTT,CASSQDTGQVPYF
TRBJ1-4,TRBV25-1,TRBD1,NA,TGTGCCAGCAGTAAGCGTGACAGGGGAGTCGAAAAACTGTTTTTT,CASSKRDRGVEKLFF
TRBJ2-7,TRBV4-3,NA,NA,TGCGCCAGCAGCCAAGATTCGGCAGGGAGGTACGAGCAGTACTTC,CASSQDSAGRYEQYF
TRBJ1-2,TRBV28,NA,NA,TGTGCCAGCACCCTGGGGGGGCTTAGGGGCTACACCTTC,CASTLGGLRGYTF
TRBJ2-1,TRBV9,TRBD1,NA,TGTGCCAGCAGCGGGGGACAGGTTTACCTATACAATGAGCAGTTCTTC,CASSGGQVYLYNEQFF
TRBJ1-1,TRBV3-1/TRBV3-2,TRBD1,NA,TGTGCCAGCAGCCAAGTGGACAGGGCAGGCACTGAAGCTTTCTTT,CASSQVDRAGTEAFF
TRBJ1-3,TRBV9,TRBD1,NA,TGTGCCAGCAGGGGGACCGGGACAGGGGGAAACACCATATATTTT,CASRGTGTGGNTIYF
TRBJ2-1,TRBV6-4,TRBD2,NA,TGTGCCAGCAGTGACTCGGCTAGCGGGGACTACAATGAGCAGTTCTTC,CASSDSASGDYNEQFF
TRBJ2-7,TRBV13,TRBD2,once,TGTGCCAGCAGCACTAGATCCCGACTAGCCGGCATCCGTCTGGCTACCTACGAGCAGTACTTC,CASSTRSRLAGIRLATYEQYF